Included here is one TCR delta chain sequence, with context. Its cognate antigen is unknown. This likely reflects a read error, since a far larger clone is one base away. Germline lookup yields CDR1 TSWWSYY and CDR2 QGS. This CDR3 spans 16 amino acids. The sample belongs to a study of γδ T cells in repeated Plasmodium falciparum infection. Study results and caveats: Over time and infection, Vgamma9/Vdelta2+ repertoires remained highly stable and polyclonal. Waves of new clonotype selection appeared after repeated controlled infections in Vdelta2-negative, largely Vdelta1+, gammadelta T cells.

Bulk repertoires came from Vgamma9/Vdelta2+ or Vdelta2-negative gammadelta T cells flow-sorted from PBMC. TCRdb reanalyzed the multiplex PCR reads using CATT. Of roughly 93,000 delta-chain clones listed, approximately 1.4% are singletons. The sequenced sample was gamma-delta T cells from blood. For the V gene the call is TRDV1; the J gene has no call; no check of the table's D call, TRDD3, against the DNA was made. The source of this sequence is a pool of human donors (malaria-infected and uninfected, not separated). The CDR3 coding sequence is TGTGCTCTTGGGGGCGTAAAGGGGGATATCACCGATAAGCTCATCTTT. Residues: CALGGVKGDITDKLIF.